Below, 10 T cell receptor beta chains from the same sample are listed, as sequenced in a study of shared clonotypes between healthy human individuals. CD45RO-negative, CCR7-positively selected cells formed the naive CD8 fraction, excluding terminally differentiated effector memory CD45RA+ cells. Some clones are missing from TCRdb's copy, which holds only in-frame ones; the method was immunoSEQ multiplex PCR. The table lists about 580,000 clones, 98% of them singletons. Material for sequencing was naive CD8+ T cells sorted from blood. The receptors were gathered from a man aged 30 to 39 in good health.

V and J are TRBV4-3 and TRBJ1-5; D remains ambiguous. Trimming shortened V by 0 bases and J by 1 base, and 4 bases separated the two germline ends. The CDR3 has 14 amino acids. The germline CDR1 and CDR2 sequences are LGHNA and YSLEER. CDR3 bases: TGCGCCAGCAGCCAAGACTCCAGCAATCAGCCCCAGCATTTT. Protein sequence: CASSQDSSNQPQHF.

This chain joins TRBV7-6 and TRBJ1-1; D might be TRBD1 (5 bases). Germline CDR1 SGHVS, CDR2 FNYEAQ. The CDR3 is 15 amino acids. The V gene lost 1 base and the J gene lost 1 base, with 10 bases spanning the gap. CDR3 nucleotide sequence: TGTGCCAGCAGCTTAGGGTTGGGGACGAACACTGAAGCTTTCTTT. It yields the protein CASSLGLGTNTEAFF.

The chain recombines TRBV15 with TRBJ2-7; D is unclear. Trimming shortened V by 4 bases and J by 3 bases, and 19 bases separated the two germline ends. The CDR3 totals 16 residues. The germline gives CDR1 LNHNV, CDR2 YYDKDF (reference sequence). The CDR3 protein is CATSTSKMGLVYEQYF. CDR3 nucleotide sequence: TGTGCCACCAGCACATCCAAGATGGGCTTGGTCTACGAGCAGTACTTC.

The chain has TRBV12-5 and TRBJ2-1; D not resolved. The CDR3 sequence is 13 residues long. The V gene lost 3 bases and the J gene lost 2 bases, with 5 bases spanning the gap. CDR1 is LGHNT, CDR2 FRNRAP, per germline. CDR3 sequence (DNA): TGTGCTAGTGGTTTTTCAACCTACAATGAGCAGTTCTTC. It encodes CASGFSTYNEQFF.

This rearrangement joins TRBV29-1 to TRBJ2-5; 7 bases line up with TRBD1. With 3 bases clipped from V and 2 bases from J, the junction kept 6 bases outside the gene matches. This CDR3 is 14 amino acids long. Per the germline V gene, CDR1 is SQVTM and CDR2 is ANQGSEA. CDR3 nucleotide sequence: TGCAGCGTTGATCCCTCGGACAGGCAAGAGACCCAGTACTTC. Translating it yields CSVDPSDRQETQYF.

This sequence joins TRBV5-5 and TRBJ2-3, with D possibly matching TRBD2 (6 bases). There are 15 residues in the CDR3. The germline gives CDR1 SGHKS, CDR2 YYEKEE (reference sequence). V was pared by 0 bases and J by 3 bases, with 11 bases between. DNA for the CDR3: TGTGCCAGCAGCTTGGGGGCAGGGAGGACAGATACGCAGTATTTT. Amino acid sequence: CASSLGAGRTDTQYF.

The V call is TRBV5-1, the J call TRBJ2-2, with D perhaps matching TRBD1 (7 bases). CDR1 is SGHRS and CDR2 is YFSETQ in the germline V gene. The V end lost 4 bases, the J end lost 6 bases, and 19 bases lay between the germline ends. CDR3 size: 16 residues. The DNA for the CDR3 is TGCGCCAGCAGCGACCCAGGGGGGCACCCCTCCGGGGAGCTGTTTTTT. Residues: CASSDPGGHPSGELFF.

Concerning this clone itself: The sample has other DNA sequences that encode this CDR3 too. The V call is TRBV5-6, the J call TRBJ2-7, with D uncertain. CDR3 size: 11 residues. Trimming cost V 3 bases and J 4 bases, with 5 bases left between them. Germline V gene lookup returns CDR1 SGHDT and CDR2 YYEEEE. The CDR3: CASSSYYEQYF. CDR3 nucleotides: TGTGCCAGCAGCTCCTATTACGAGCAGTACTTC.

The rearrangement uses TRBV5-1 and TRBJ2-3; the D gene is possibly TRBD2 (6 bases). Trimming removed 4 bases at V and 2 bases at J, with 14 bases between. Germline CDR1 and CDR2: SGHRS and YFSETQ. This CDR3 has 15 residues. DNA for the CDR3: TGCGCCAGCAGCGTAGCGGTGACCCTCACAGATACGCAGTATTTT. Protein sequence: CASSVAVTLTDTQYF. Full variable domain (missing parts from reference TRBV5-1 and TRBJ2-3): KAGVTQTPRYLIKTRGQQVTLSCSPISGHRSVSWYQQTPGQGLQFLFEYFSETQRNKGNFPGRFSGRQFSNSRSEMNVSTLELGDSALYLCASSVAVTLTDTQYFGPGTRLTVL.

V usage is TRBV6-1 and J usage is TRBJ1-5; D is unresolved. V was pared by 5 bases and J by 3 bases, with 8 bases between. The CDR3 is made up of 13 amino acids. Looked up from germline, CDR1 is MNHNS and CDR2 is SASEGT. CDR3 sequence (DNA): TGTGCCAGCAGTCGAGGAATCAATCAGCCCCAGCATTTT. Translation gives CASSRGINQPQHF.